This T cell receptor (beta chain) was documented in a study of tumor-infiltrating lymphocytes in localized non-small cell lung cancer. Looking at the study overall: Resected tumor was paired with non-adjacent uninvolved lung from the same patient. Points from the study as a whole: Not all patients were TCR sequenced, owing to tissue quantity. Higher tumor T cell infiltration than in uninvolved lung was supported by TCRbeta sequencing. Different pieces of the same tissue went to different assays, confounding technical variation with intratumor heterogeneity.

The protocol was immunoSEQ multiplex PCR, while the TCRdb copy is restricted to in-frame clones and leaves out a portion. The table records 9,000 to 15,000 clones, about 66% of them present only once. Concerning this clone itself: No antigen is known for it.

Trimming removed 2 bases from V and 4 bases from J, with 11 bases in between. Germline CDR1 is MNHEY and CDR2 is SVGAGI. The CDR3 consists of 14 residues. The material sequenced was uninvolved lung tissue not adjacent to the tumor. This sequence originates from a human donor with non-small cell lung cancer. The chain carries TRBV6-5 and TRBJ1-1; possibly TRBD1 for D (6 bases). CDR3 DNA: TGTGCCAGCAGTTACGATCCAGGGGTCACTGAAGCTTTCTTT. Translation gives CASSYDPGVTEAFF.